This T cell receptor beta chain came from a study of shared clonotypes between healthy human individuals. The germline V and J ends were trimmed by 4 bases and 2 bases, with 15 bases remaining between them. Germline lookup yields CDR1 GTSNPN and CDR2 SVGIG (reference sequence). The CDR3 runs to 15 residues. Deep was the level at which the assay was run. The method was immunoSEQ multiplex PCR; TCRdb's version includes in-frame clones alone and lacks a portion of them. The sample yields millions of clones, 95% seen once. The sequenced sample was naive CD4+ T cells sorted from blood. Subset given: CD45RA+ positively selected. V and J are TRBV30 and TRBJ1-3, with no clear D. This receptor was obtained from a man aged 18-30 years in good health. This chain's CDR3 is CAWTPVRATGNTIYF. The CDR3 DNA reads TGTGCCTGGACCCCCGTACGGGCCACTGGAAACACCATATATTTT.